The T cell receptor beta chain under discussion was sequenced for a study of blood T cell repertoires in COVID-19. Whole-study context: From T cells, B-cell-depleted T cells, or PBMCs came the material, which was cDNA or gDNA.

This CDR3 is 14 amino acids long. V lost 3 bases, J lost 4 bases, and 11 bases lay in between. From germline, CDR1 is KGHSH and CDR2 LQKENI. Here immunoSEQ multiplex PCR was the method, and the copy in TCRdb shows in-frame clones only, minus some. The table shows under 150,000 clones, with around 89% occurring only once. The chain uses TRBV18 and TRBJ2-3; D possibly corresponds to TRBD1 (5 bases). This receptor was obtained from a woman between 45 and 65 years old with acute or convalescent COVID-19. Specimen: peripheral blood. This CDR3 reads CASSPLQAPDTQYF. The CDR3 DNA is TGTGCCAGCTCACCGTTACAGGCACCAGATACGCAGTATTTT.